This record covers a single T cell receptor (beta chain). The antigen remains unidentified. This entry comes from a study of cytomegalovirus exposure and HLA in healthy donors. The study's findings and limits: When presence/absence was analysed, sequencing depth was taken to be roughly uniform across donors.

A multiplex PCR was run with 60 Vbeta primers and 13 Jbeta primers. Some clones are missing from TCRdb's copy, which holds only in-frame ones; the method was immunoSEQ multiplex PCR. The ten most abundant clones cover approximately 1.1% of a sample with 80,000 or so clones. The trim removed 4 bases at V and 1 base at J, leaving 7 bases unmatched. CDR1 and CDR2 (germline): SGDLS, YYNGEE. The CDR3 runs to 17 residues. This chain links TRBV9 with TRBJ1-3; the match to TRBD1 covers 11 bases. The source material was PBMCs. The receptor was isolated from a woman under 40 in good health and CMV-seronegative. CDR3 amino acids: CASSPTGQGGSGNTIYF. The CDR3 nucleotides are TGTGCCAGCAGCCCCACGGGACAGGGGGGATCTGGAAACACCATATATTTT.